This TCR beta chain comes out of a study of response to subunit inactivated influenza vaccine. In TCRdb, the RT-PCR reads were re-called with MiXCR into one record per CDR3 protein. The sample lists hundreds of thousands of distinct CDR3 sequences, 7.6% occurring once. Trimming cost V 2 bases and J 1 base; bases outside gene matches: 13. The CDR3 consists of 19 residues. CDR1 is SGHAT, CDR2 FQNNGV, per germline. The sequence was collected from a man aged 45-69 years who received an inactivated influenza vaccine. The sample here was PBMCs from blood, taken around 25 months after vaccination. The V and J genes are TRBV11-2 and TRBJ2-3; 9 bases are shared with TRBD2. CDR3: CASSLMGVAGVSRTDTQYF. Written as DNA, the CDR3 is TGTGCCAGCAGCTTAATGGGGGTAGCGGGGGTTTCCCGCACAGATACGCAGTATTTT. The variable domain in full, with the rest retrieved from reference TRBV11-2 and TRBJ2-3, is EAGVAQSPRYKIIEKRQSVAFWCNPISGHATLYWYQQILGQGPKLLIQFQNNGVVDDSQLPKDRFSAERLKGVDSTLKIQPAKLEDSAVYLCASSLMGVAGVSRTDTQYFGPGTRLTVL.